Presented here are 20 T cell receptor beta chains from one specimen sequenced in a study of blood T cell repertoires in COVID-19. Produced via immunoSEQ multiplex PCR; TCRdb's table is partial and in-frame only. The sample consists of some 180,000 clones, 80% to 90% of them appearing once. Material: peripheral blood. The receptors here all came from a woman aged 40 to 50 with COVID-19, enrolled during active disease.

The chain combines TRBV19 with TRBJ1-1; 8 nucleotides align to TRBD1. V lost 5 bases, J lost 6 bases, and 8 bases stayed unmatched. The CDR3 has 14 amino acids. In germline, CDR1 is LNHDA, CDR2 SQIVND (reference sequence). The CDR3: CASSWTGSSAEAFF. CDR3 nucleotide sequence: TGTGCCAGTAGTTGGACAGGGTCTAGCGCTGAAGCTTTCTTT.

This clone was observed a handful of times. The gene calls are TRBV30 and TRBJ2-1; no firm D call. Germline CDR1 GTSNPN, CDR2 SVGIG (reference sequence). The V end was cut by 1 base, the J end by 4 bases, with 5 bases between. CDR3 length: 12 residues. As DNA, the CDR3 is TGTGCCTGGAGTGAATCGTACAATGAGCAGTTCTTC. Protein sequence: CAWSESYNEQFF.

The chain recombines TRBV7-9 with TRBJ2-7, with unresolved D. CDR1 is SEHNR and CDR2 is FQNEAQ in the germline V gene (reference sequence). V lost 5 bases, J lost 6 bases, and 8 bases lay in between. This CDR3 spans 11 amino acids. The CDR3 here is CASSLRFEQYF. In DNA form, the CDR3 reads TGTGCCAGCAGCCTCAGGTTCGAGCAGTACTTC.

This rearrangement joins TRBV19 to TRBJ2-3; the match to TRBD1 covers 12 bases. V dropped 9 bases and J dropped 4; count of bases not matched to a gene: 2. Germline V lookup: CDR1 LNHDA, CDR2 SQIVND (reference sequence). This CDR3 has 13 amino acids. CDR3 sequence: CASGTGGSDTQYF. The CDR3 coding sequence is TGTGCCAGCGGGACAGGGGGCTCAGATACGCAGTATTTT.

V is TRBV28 and J is TRBJ2-5, with D perhaps matching TRBD1 (5 bases). Germline CDR1 is MDHEN and CDR2 is SYDVKM. CDR3 length: 14 residues. V was pared by 3 bases and J by 5 bases, with 13 bases between. This chain's CDR3 is CASSFGRAAETQYF. In nucleotides, the CDR3 is TGTGCCAGCAGTTTTGGCAGGGCGGCTGAGACCCAGTACTTC.

This chain uses TRBV12-3 or TRBV12-4 with TRBJ1-5; D is unclear. This CDR3 comprises 12 residues. The V end lost 7 bases, the J end lost 9 bases, and 13 bases lay between the germline ends. The CDR3 loop reads CASTLGPGPQHF. The CDR3 bases are TGTGCCAGCACCCTGGGCCCTGGGCCCCAGCATTTT.

The chain carries TRBV5-4 and TRBJ2-1; 7 nucleotides align to TRBD2. The ends lost 0 bases at V and 5 bases at J; junction bases unmatched: 5. This CDR3 contains 15 residues. Looked up from germline, CDR1 is SGHNT and CDR2 is YYREEE (reference sequence). In DNA, the CDR3 is TGTGCCAGCAGCTTGGGGGGGAGGGCCAACAATGAGCAGTTCTTC. Amino acid sequence: CASSLGGRANNEQFF.

The gene calls are TRBV19 and TRBJ1-5, with TRBD1 matching 9 bases. CDR1 is LNHDA, CDR2 SQIVND, per germline (reference sequence). The CDR3 is 14 residues long. J lost 7 bases, V lost 5 bases, and 6 bases had no gene match. CDR3 nucleotide sequence: TGTGCCAGTAGTGTTACAGGGGGCAGCCAGCCCCAGCATTTT. As protein: CASSVTGGSQPQHF. Full variable domain (rest looked up from reference TRBV19 and TRBJ1-5): DGGITQSPKYLFRKEGQNVTLSCEQNLNHDAMYWYRQDPGQGLRLIYYSQIVNDFQKGDIAEGYSVSREKKESFPLTVTSAQKNPTAFYLCASSVTGGSQPQHFGDGTRLSIL.

DNA for the CDR3: TGTGCCAGTAGTATAACCTTGGACAGGGACTACAATGAGCAGTTCTTC. This encodes CASSITLDRDYNEQFF. This rearrangement joins TRBV19 to TRBJ2-1; 8 nucleotides align to TRBD1. Germline V gives CDR1 LNHDA, CDR2 SQIVND (reference sequence). CDR3 length: 16 amino acids. Trimming at V came to 2 bases and at J to 3 bases, leaving 6 bases not matched to a gene.

The V gene is TRBV5-1, the J gene TRBJ2-5, with D possibly being TRBD2 (6 bases). The CDR3 extends over 15 amino acids. Looked up from germline, CDR1 is SGHRS and CDR2 is YFSETQ. V shed 3 bases and J shed 2 bases, with 14 bases lying between them. CDR3 sequence: CASSSGPSEQETQYF. The CDR3 bases are TGCGCCAGCAGCTCTGGGCCTAGCGAGCAAGAGACCCAGTACTTC.

The CDR3 bases are TGTGCCAGCAGCCCCCCAGGGAACTATGGCTACACCTTC. It is translated as CASSPPGNYGYTF. The V call is TRBV6-2 or TRBV6-3, the J call TRBJ1-2; possible D gene TRBD1, 5 bases. Germline V lookup: CDR1 MNHEY, CDR2 SVGEGT. V lost 6 bases to trimming and J lost 2 bases, with 10 bases between them. The length of the CDR3 is 13 residues.

The genes are TRBV6-1 and TRBJ1-5, with 7 bases aligning to TRBD1. The J segment lost 2 bases and the V segment lost 4 bases, leaving 14 bases of the junction unmatched. The CDR3 spans 18 residues. The germline V gene encodes CDR1 MNHNS and CDR2 SASEGT. CDR3 bases: TGTGCCAGCAGTGCCGGGACAGTGGCGGCGGGTGGCAATCAGCCCCAGCATTTT. It specifies CASSAGTVAAGGNQPQHF.

The chain is built from TRBV29-1 and TRBJ2-3; 9 positions match TRBD2. Looked up from germline, CDR1 is SQVTM and CDR2 is ANQGSEA. Trimming removed 4 bases from V and 0 bases from J; junction bases left unmatched: 2. This CDR3 comprises 14 residues. The CDR3 nucleotides are TGCAGCGTTGTGGGACTAGCTAGCACAGATACGCAGTATTTT. This translates into CSVVGLASTDTQYF.

The V gene is TRBV6-4, the J gene TRBJ2-1; 9 nucleotides match TRBD2. The length of the CDR3 is 16 residues. Germline-derived CDR1 and CDR2 are MRHNA and SNTAGT. V shed 6 bases and J 1 base; nucleotides not matched to a gene: 7. The DNA for the CDR3 is TGTGCCAGCAGCCCCCTTAGCGGGAGTTCCTACAATGAGCAGTTCTTC. Translation gives CASSPLSGSSYNEQFF.

This chain joins TRBV5-1 and TRBJ2-7, with 8 bases fitting TRBD2. From germline, CDR1 is SGHRS and CDR2 YFSETQ. The CDR3 runs 12 residues. The CDR3 spells CASAGGRDEQYF. The CDR3 coding sequence is TGCGCTTCGGCGGGGGGCAGGGACGAGCAGTACTTC.

The chain couples TRBV3-1 (or the pseudogene TRBV3-2) to TRBJ2-1; 10 bases align to TRBD2. The germline CDR1 and CDR2 sequences are LGHDT and YNNKEL (reference sequence). V trimming: 4 bases; J trimming: 6 bases; junction bases outside the gene matches: 9. There are 16 residues in the CDR3. The CDR3 loop reads CASSPRGLAGANEQFF. For the CDR3, the DNA is TGTGCCAGCAGCCCCCGTGGTCTAGCGGGAGCCAATGAGCAGTTCTTC.

V usage is TRBV19 and J usage is TRBJ1-3; 11 positions agree with TRBD1. V was pared by 6 bases and J by 4 bases, with 5 bases of the junction left unmatched. CDR3 length equals 15 residues. Germline assignment: CDR1 LNHDA and CDR2 SQIVND (reference sequence). The CDR3 nucleotides are TGTGCCAGTAGCCAGGACAGGGGGCAAGGAAACACCATATATTTT. It codes for CASSQDRGQGNTIYF.

This chain connects TRBV14 to TRBJ2-5, with D possibly TRBD1 on 6 matching bases. The V gene lost 2 bases and the J gene lost 2 bases, with 15 bases spanning the gap. This CDR3 spans 16 amino acids. Germline CDR1 and CDR2: SGHDN and FVKESK. The CDR3 DNA reads TGTGCCAGCAGCCAATATACTAGAGGGGGACAAGAGACCCAGTACTTC. This encodes CASSQYTRGGQETQYF.

In this sample, this clone turned up once. The rearrangement uses TRBV2 and TRBJ2-7, with a possible D match to TRBD2 (6 bases). Germline V gene data show CDR1 as SNHLY and CDR2 as FYNNEI. The CDR3 extends over 15 amino acids. V was cut by 5 bases and J by 6 bases, with 20 bases left in between. This chain's CDR3 is CASSNTREPRGEQYF. CDR3 nucleotides: TGTGCCAGCAGTAACACTCGGGAGCCGCGGGGCGAGCAGTACTTC. The full variable domain, its missing parts supplied by reference TRBV2 and TRBJ2-7, is EPEVTQTPSHQVTQMGQEVILRCVPISNHLYFYWYRQILGQKVEFLVSFYNNEISEKSEIFDDQFSVERPDGSNFTLKIRSTKLEDSAMYFCASSNTREPRGEQYFGPGTRLTVT.

The sample holds a few counts of this clone. The genes are TRBV7-6 and TRBJ1-2; perhaps TRBD1 as D (6 bases). This CDR3 region has 16 residues. Trimming pared 3 bases from V and 4 bases from J, leaving 18 bases between. Germline values: CDR1 SGHVS, CDR2 FNYEAQ. The CDR3 is CASSLGTGTMGYGYTF. In DNA, the CDR3 is TGTGCCAGCAGCTTGGGGACCGGGACAATGGGCTATGGCTACACCTTC.